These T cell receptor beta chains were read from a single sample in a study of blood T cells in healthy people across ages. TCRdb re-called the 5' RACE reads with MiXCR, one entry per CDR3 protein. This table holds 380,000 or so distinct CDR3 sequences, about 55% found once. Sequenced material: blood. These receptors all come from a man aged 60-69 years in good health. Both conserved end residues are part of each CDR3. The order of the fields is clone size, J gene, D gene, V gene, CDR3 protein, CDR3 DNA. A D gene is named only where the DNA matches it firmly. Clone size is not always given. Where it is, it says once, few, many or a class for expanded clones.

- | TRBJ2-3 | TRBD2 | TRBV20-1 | CSARGQRTSARTDTQYF | TGCAGTGCTAGAGGGCAGAGGACTAGCGCTCGCACAGATACGCAGTATTTT
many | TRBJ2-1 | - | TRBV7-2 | CASSQRWDNEQFF | TGTGCCAGCAGCCAAAGGTGGGACAATGAGCAGTTCTTC
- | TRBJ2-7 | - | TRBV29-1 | CSAGDGNEQYF | TGCAGCGCGGGGGACGGCAATGAGCAGTACTTC
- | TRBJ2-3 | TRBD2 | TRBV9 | CASSERTRQADTQYF | TGTGCCAGCAGCGAAAGGACTAGGCAAGCAGATACGCAGTATTTT
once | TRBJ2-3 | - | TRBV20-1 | CSAGGGNTDTQYF | TGCAGTGCAGGGGGGGGTAACACAGATACGCAGTATTTT
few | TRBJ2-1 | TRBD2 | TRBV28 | CASSLVSSGYNEQFF | TGTGCCAGCAGTTTAGTTTCTAGCGGTTACAATGAGCAGTTCTTC
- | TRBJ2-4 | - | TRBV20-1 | CSARDTGTENIQYF | TGCAGTGCTAGAGATACGGGCACCGAAAACATTCAGTACTTC
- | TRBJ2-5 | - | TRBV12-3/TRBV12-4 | CASSRETPGIGGDEQYF | TGTGCCAGCAGTCGCGAGACCCCCGGGATCGGGGGCGATGAGCAGTACTTC
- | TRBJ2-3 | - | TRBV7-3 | CASSLTATRASRSTDTQYF | TGTGCCAGCAGCTTAACGGCCACGAGGGCTAGCCGTAGCACAGATACGCAGTATTTT
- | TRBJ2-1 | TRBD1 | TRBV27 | CASSVDRGLIYNEQFF | TGTGCCAGCAGCGTTGACAGGGGGCTAATCTACAATGAGCAGTTCTTC
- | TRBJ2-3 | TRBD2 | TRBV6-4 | CASSERAGTSGSSSTDTQYF | TGTGCCAGCAGTGAAAGAGCCGGGACTAGCGGGTCCTCTAGCACAGATACGCAGTATTTT
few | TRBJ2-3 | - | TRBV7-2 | CASSLAGWSTDTQYF | TGTGCCAGCAGCTTAGCGGGCTGGAGCACAGATACGCAGTATTTT
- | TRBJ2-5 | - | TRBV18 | CASSPMGPNYQETQYF | TGTGCCAGCTCACCTATGGGGCCCAACTATCAAGAGACCCAGTACTTC
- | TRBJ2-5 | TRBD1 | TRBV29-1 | CSVSTGAGSETQYF | TGCAGCGTTTCGACAGGGGCGGGCTCAGAGACCCAGTACTTC
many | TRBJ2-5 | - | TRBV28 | CASSLSRETQYF | TGTGCCAGCAGTTTATCCCGAGAGACCCAGTACTTC
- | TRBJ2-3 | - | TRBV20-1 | CSASQALGSTDTQYF | TGCAGTGCTAGTCAGGCGCTGGGGAGCACAGATACGCAGTATTTT
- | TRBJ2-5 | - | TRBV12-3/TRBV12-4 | CASNFRRQVGETQYF | TGTGCCAGCAATTTCAGGCGGCAGGTGGGTGAGACCCAGTACTTC
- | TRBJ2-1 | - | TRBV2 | CASSEGLAKGQFF | TGTGCCAGCAGTGAGGGCCTAGCGAAGGGACAGTTCTTC
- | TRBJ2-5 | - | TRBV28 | CASSDGGGLQETQYF | TGTGCCAGCAGTGACGGAGGGGGTTTACAAGAGACCCAGTACTTC
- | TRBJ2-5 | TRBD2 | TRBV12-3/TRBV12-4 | CASSSSGPRGTQYF | TGTGCCAGCAGTTCTAGCGGGCCTCGTGGGACCCAGTACTTC
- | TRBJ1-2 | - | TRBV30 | CARSVRGRTYYGYTF | TGTGCCCGGAGTGTAAGGGGCAGAACTTACTATGGCTACACCTTC
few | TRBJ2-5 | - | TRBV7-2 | CASSPTLSGLETQYF | TGTGCCAGCAGCCCCACCCTTAGCGGCCTAGAGACCCAGTACTTC
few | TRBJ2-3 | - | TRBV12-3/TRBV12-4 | CASSLGSNTQYF | TGTGCCAGCAGTTTAGGTTCAAATACGCAGTATTTT
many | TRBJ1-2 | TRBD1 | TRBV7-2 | CASSRDRGYGYTF | TGTGCCAGCAGTCGGGACAGGGGGTATGGCTACACCTTC
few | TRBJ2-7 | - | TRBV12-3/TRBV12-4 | CASSFRGAPYEQYF | TGTGCCAGCAGTTTCAGGGGGGCCCCCTACGAGCAGTACTTC
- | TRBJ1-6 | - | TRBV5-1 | CASSLAQSQSPLHF | TGCGCCAGCAGCTTGGCCCAGAGCCAATCACCCCTCCACTTT
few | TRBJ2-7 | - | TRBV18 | CASTLGQNSYEQYF | TGTGCCAGCACCCTAGGACAGAACTCCTACGAGCAGTACTTC
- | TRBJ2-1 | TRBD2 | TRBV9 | CASSVDSGRFNEQFF | TGTGCCAGCAGCGTAGACAGCGGGAGATTCAATGAGCAGTTCTTC
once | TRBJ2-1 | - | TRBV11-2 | CASSLLLSYNEQFF | TGTGCCAGCAGCTTGCTACTTTCCTACAATGAGCAGTTCTTC
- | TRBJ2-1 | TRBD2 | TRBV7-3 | CASSLGLAGVHEQFF | TGTGCCAGCAGCTTAGGTCTAGCGGGAGTTCATGAGCAGTTCTTC
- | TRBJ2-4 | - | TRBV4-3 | CASSQDGSRGLTAKNIQYF | TGCGCCAGCAGCCAAGATGGCAGCCGAGGGTTGACAGCCAAAAACATTCAGTACTTC
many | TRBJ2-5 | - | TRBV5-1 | CATSDSGRQETQYF | TGCGCCACCTCGGACTCCGGCCGCCAAGAGACCCAGTACTTC
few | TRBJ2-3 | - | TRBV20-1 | CSARGGQGRADTQYF | TGCAGTGCTAGAGGAGGGCAGGGAAGGGCGGATACGCAGTATTTT
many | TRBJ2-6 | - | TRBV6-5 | CASSRSSGANVLTF | TGTGCCAGCAGCAGGAGCTCTGGGGCCAACGTCCTGACTTTC
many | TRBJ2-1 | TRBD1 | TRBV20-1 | CSARDSDRGTHNEQFF | TGCAGTGCTAGAGATTCGGACAGGGGGACCCACAATGAGCAGTTCTTC
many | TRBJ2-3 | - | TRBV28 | CASSNYDDTQYF | TGTGCCAGCAGTAATTATGATGATACGCAGTATTTT
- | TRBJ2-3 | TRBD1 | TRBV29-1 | CSVEGRQGVLDSSTDTQYF | TGCAGCGTTGAAGGACGGCAGGGGGTACTTGACAGTAGCACAGATACGCAGTATTTT
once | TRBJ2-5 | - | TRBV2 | CASTSSRPQETQYF | TGTGCCAGCACTTCCTCGAGGCCCCAAGAGACCCAGTACTTC
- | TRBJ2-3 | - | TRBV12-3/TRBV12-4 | CASRAAGTDTQYF | TGTGCCAGCAGGGCGGCCGGCACAGATACGCAGTATTTT
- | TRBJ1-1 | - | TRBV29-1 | CSAYNSAGGPAFF | TGCAGCGCATACAATTCAGCCGGAGGTCCAGCTTTCTTT
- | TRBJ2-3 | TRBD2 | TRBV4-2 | CASSQDLRLAGGDTQYF | TGTGCCAGCAGCCAAGATTTACGGCTAGCGGGAGGAGATACGCAGTATTTT
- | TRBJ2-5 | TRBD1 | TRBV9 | CASSPDATGAETQYF | TGTGCCAGCAGCCCCGACGCGACAGGGGCAGAGACCCAGTACTTC
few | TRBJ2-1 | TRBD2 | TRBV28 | CASSLGTRATNEQFF | TGTGCCAGCAGTTTAGGGACTAGAGCTACCAATGAGCAGTTCTTC
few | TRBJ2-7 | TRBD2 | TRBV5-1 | CASSRLAGETYEQYF | TGCGCCAGCAGTCGACTAGCGGGCGAGACCTACGAGCAGTACTTC
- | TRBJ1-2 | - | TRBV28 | CASSPTNTQEANYGYTF | TGTGCCAGCAGCCCGACAAACACACAAGAAGCTAACTATGGCTACACCTTC
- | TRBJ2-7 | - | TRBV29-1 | CSVAYDLTREQYF | TGCAGCGTTGCCTACGACCTCACGCGCGAGCAGTACTTC
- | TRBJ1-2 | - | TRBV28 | CASRWGGGPQGYTF | TGTGCCAGCAGATGGGGGGGGGGCCCCCAGGGCTACACCTTC
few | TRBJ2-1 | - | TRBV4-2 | CASSPDRFYNEQFF | TGTGCCAGCAGCCCCGACAGGTTTTACAATGAGCAGTTCTTC
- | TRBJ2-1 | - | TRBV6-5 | CASSYVRVGEQFF | TGTGCCAGCAGTTACGTCCGGGTCGGTGAGCAGTTCTTC
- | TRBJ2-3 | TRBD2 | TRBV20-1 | CSAPSGGVADTQYF | TGCAGTGCCCCATCCGGGGGGGTCGCAGATACGCAGTATTTT
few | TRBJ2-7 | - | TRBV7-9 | CASSLEATSEQYF | TGTGCCAGCAGCTTAGAGGCAACTTCCGAGCAGTACTTC
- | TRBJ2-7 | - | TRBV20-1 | CSAAASKYEQYF | TGCAGTGCCGCGGCCTCAAAGTACGAGCAGTACTTC
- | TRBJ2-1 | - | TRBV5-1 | CASSLAGGEQFF | TGCGCCAGCAGCTTGGCCGGGGGTGAGCAGTTCTTC
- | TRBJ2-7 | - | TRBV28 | CASRAHSSYEQYF | TGTGCCAGCAGGGCACATAGCTCCTACGAGCAGTACTTC
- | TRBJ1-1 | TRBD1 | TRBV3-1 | CASRTGQGEAFF | TGTGCCAGCAGGACTGGACAGGGTGAAGCTTTCTTT